A selection of T cell receptor beta chains follows, all from one sample in a study of neurological immune-mediated disorders. TCRdb analysed the 5' RACE reads with MiXCR anew, one entry per CDR3 protein. The sample includes about 50,000 distinct CDR3 sequences, 10% of them seen just once. The sequenced sample was PBMCs. The receptors come from a man aged 65-85 years with HTLV-1-associated myelopathy (HAM/TSP). Both conserved end residues are trimmed from each CDR3.

V	J	CDR3
TRBV5-1	TRBJ1-2	ASSFGAGDGYT
TRBV7-2	TRBJ2-5	ASSSPISVGAIQETQY
TRBV20-1	TRBJ2-1	SATLMPGLAGGNEQF
TRBV6-5	TRBJ2-5	ASSWREGLGETQY
TRBV10-3	TRBJ1-2	AIRADRGNYGYT
TRBV28	TRBJ2-3	ATTETSDYTDTQY
TRBV6-2/TRBV6-3	TRBJ2-1	ASSYRLTYNEQF
TRBV6-5	TRBJ2-1	ASSLRSKNEQF
TRBV6-2/TRBV6-3	TRBJ1-2	ASSPTPTLGQGYT
TRBV10-2	TRBJ2-3	ASRQGVSTDTQY
TRBV29-1	TRBJ2-5	SVRLARETQY